Sequencing of this T cell receptor (beta chain) was carried out in a study of shared clonotypes between healthy human individuals. Points from the study as a whole: Rarefaction revealed incomplete sorted-subset sequencing despite large depth.

Under the authors' procedure: Filtering differed since immunoSEQ provided only junctions, with no quality scores. Some clones are missing from TCRdb's copy, which holds only in-frame ones; the method was immunoSEQ multiplex PCR. V and J calls and clone size are copied from that table; D and trimming were computed from the DNA. The data show roughly 2 million clones, about 94% seen once. Positively selected for CCR7, the CD45RO-negative cells used as naive CD8 cells excluded terminally differentiated effector memory CD45RA+ cells. Worth noting for this clone: What it recognizes is unknown.

The V end lost 4 bases, the J end lost 1 base, and 12 bases lay between the germline ends. Looked up from germline, CDR1 is MNHNY and CDR2 is SVGAGI (reference sequence). The CDR3 runs to 15 residues. The sequence was obtained from a man aged 18 to 29 in good health. This chain uses TRBV6-6 with TRBJ2-3; D is unresolved. The sequencing input was naive CD8+ T cells sorted from blood. This chain's CDR3 is CASSFRSGGTDTQYF. DNA for the CDR3: TGTGCCAGCAGTTTCCGGTCTGGGGGCACAGATACGCAGTATTTT.